This entry lists 3 T cell receptor beta chains sequenced from one sample in a study of immune heterogeneity within non-small cell lung tumors. Multiplex PCR with 32 V and 13 J primers amplified TCR beta CDR3. TCRdb used MiXCR to reprocess the multiplex PCR reads, holding one entry per CDR3 protein. The profile shows roughly 13,000 distinct CDR3 sequences, around a fifth of them singletons. As template, the study used bulk tumor genomic DNA at about 550 ng per sample. From each primary tumor, several far-apart biopsies were obtained during surgery. Enrolled patients presented with newly diagnosed, previously untreated non-small cell lung cancer and underwent curative surgery. Sequenced: lung tumor tissue. These receptors were collected from a man aged 55-75 years with non-small cell lung cancer.

This clonotype showed up just a few times. The chain couples TRBV9 to TRBJ1-6; no clear D. V was pared by 7 bases and J by 7 bases, with 12 bases between. CDR3 length: 13 amino acids. The V gene's germline CDR1 is SGDLS and CDR2 YYNGEE. The CDR3 DNA follows: TGTGCCAGCTCACGGCAGGAGAATTCACCCCTCCACTTT. Translation: CASSRQENSPLHF.

To note about this clonotype: Just one base apart from a much larger clone, this may be a read error. The J gene is TRBJ2-3, the V gene TRBV20-1; TRBD1 or TRBD2 may be the D gene (5 bases each). CDR3 length: 15 residues. With 6 bases removed from V and 0 bases from J, the gap between germline ends came to 16 bases. Looked up from germline, CDR1 is DFQATT and CDR2 is SNEGSKA (reference sequence). The CDR3 nucleotides read TGCAGTGCAGAGGGAAAGGGGCGCAGCACAGATACGCAGTATTTT. Amino acids: CSAEGKGRSTDTQYF.

This clonotype was picked up a small number of times. V gene TRBV27 combines with J gene TRBJ2-2; perhaps TRBD1 as D (5 bases). Trimming took off 7 bases at V and 1 base at J, with 13 bases between the two ends. The germline gives CDR1 MNHEY, CDR2 SMNVEV (reference sequence). The CDR3 contains 15 residues. As DNA, the CDR3 is TGTGCCAGCATTACGGACACTGGGAACACCGGGGAGCTGTTTTTT. It codes for CASITDTGNTGELFF.